A selection of T cell receptor beta chains follows, all from one sample in a study of CD8 T cells in cerebrospinal fluid in Alzheimer's disease. TCRdb re-called the 10x single-cell sequencing reads and gives one entry per CDR3 protein, without DNA. The sample has 750 to 900 distinct CDR3 sequences; the top ten hold around 14%. Input material: cerebrospinal fluid. The receptors were sampled from a human donor with Parkinson's disease. The CDR3 runs from the conserved cysteine through the conserved F or W. Each record gives: J gene, V gene, clone size, CDR3 protein. Size is omitted from some rows. Given values are once, few, many or a class for expanded clones.

j_gene: TRBJ2-7; v_gene: TRBV27; abundance: medium-sized; CDR3aa: CASSLGRAEYEQYF
j_gene: TRBJ2-1; v_gene: TRBV5-8; abundance: NA; CDR3aa: CASSLGDRVSYNEQFF
j_gene: TRBJ1-2; v_gene: TRBV10-2; abundance: large; CDR3aa: CASSAGWGTNYGYTF
j_gene: TRBJ1-5; v_gene: TRBV6-2/TRBV6-3; abundance: medium-sized; CDR3aa: CASSRNYRGPQPQHF
j_gene: TRBJ1-2; v_gene: TRBV7-3; abundance: large; CDR3aa: CASSLVAAGGLPTGWTF
j_gene: TRBJ2-4; v_gene: TRBV6-5; abundance: medium-sized; CDR3aa: CATRQGRYIQYF
j_gene: TRBJ1-5; v_gene: TRBV28; abundance: medium-sized; CDR3aa: CASSLIRGNQPQHF
j_gene: TRBJ2-2; v_gene: TRBV2; abundance: medium-sized; CDR3aa: CASVSQGGTGELFF
j_gene: TRBJ1-2; v_gene: TRBV5-1; abundance: medium-sized; CDR3aa: CASSLGHRDLYGYTF
j_gene: TRBJ1-4; v_gene: TRBV20-1; abundance: large; CDR3aa: CSARGEGGREKLFF
j_gene: TRBJ2-7; v_gene: TRBV20-1; abundance: medium-sized; CDR3aa: CSARSSTYEQYF
j_gene: TRBJ1-1; v_gene: TRBV29-1; abundance: large; CDR3aa: CSVGGLPTEAFF
j_gene: TRBJ2-7; v_gene: TRBV12-3/TRBV12-4; abundance: medium-sized; CDR3aa: CASSLAPPYHDRVESYEQYF
j_gene: TRBJ1-2; v_gene: TRBV11-3; abundance: medium-sized; CDR3aa: CASSFRGGYTF
j_gene: TRBJ1-2; v_gene: TRBV7-2; abundance: large; CDR3aa: CASSFSTGDGYTF
j_gene: TRBJ2-4; v_gene: TRBV6-2/TRBV6-3; abundance: large; CDR3aa: CASSFADRYRAKNIQYF
j_gene: TRBJ2-1; v_gene: TRBV7-2; abundance: large; CDR3aa: CASSQGQGRHNEQFF
j_gene: TRBJ1-5; v_gene: TRBV5-8; abundance: medium-sized; CDR3aa: CASSRGQASNQPQHF
j_gene: TRBJ2-5; v_gene: TRBV29-1; abundance: medium-sized; CDR3aa: CSVNSQETQYF
j_gene: TRBJ1-2; v_gene: TRBV6-1; abundance: medium-sized; CDR3aa: CASNTGNYGYTF
j_gene: TRBJ1-3; v_gene: TRBV20-1; abundance: medium-sized; CDR3aa: CSARGYSGNTIYF
j_gene: TRBJ1-5; v_gene: TRBV30; abundance: medium-sized; CDR3aa: CAWSVQGQPQHF
j_gene: TRBJ2-7; v_gene: TRBV7-2; abundance: large; CDR3aa: CASSLAGQSTSYEQYF
j_gene: TRBJ1-1; v_gene: TRBV9; abundance: medium-sized; CDR3aa: CASSPRQGRTEAFF
j_gene: TRBJ1-2; v_gene: TRBV6-6; abundance: medium-sized; CDR3aa: CASSSTSQAYGYTF
j_gene: TRBJ2-1; v_gene: TRBV6-2/TRBV6-3; abundance: medium-sized; CDR3aa: CASMRLGSYNEQFF
j_gene: TRBJ2-7; v_gene: TRBV28; abundance: medium-sized; CDR3aa: CASSSSGTGNSYEQYF
j_gene: TRBJ1-2; v_gene: TRBV7-6; abundance: NA; CDR3aa: CASSPNQGAIAYGYTF
j_gene: TRBJ1-2; v_gene: TRBV20-1; abundance: medium-sized; CDR3aa: CSASLQGAGYGYTF